One and the same sample provided the 24 T cell receptor beta chains below, sequenced in a study of PD-1 blockade in classical Hodgkin lymphoma. Each patient relapsed following autologous stem cell transplantation, and prior brentuximab vedotin exposure differed. Data came from immunoSEQ multiplex PCR; TCRdb stores just in-frame clones and leaves some out. The data contain around 19,000 clones, about nine tenths of them singletons. The material was peripheral blood mononuclear cells (PBMCs), obtained before the second cycle of nivolumab. Receptors were obtained from a human donor with classical Hodgkin lymphoma.

The rearrangement links TRBV6-5 to TRBJ1-2; 8 bases agree with TRBD1. CDR1 and CDR2 (germline): MNHEY, SVGAGI. This CDR3 is built from 14 residues. The junction had 9 bases not matched to a gene; V was cut back by 5 bases and J by 7 bases. CDR3 DNA: TGTGCCAGCAGTACGGACAGGGCAATAGCTGGCTACACCTTC. It yields the protein CASSTDRAIAGYTF.

J is TRBJ2-7 and V is TRBV6-6; a weak D match, TRBD2 (5 bases). V dropped 7 bases and J dropped 0 bases, with 10 bases sitting between them. Germline CDR1 MNHNY, CDR2 SVGAGI (reference sequence). The CDR3 runs to 13 residues. The chain's CDR3 is CASTGLHSYEQYF. In DNA, the CDR3 is TGTGCCAGCACCGGACTTCACTCCTACGAGCAGTACTTC.

The rearrangement links TRBV5-1 to TRBJ2-5, with 11 bases matching TRBD2. This CDR3 has 15 residues. V was pared by 4 bases and J by 5 bases, with 7 bases of the junction left unmatched. Looked up from germline, CDR1 is SGHRS and CDR2 is YFSETQ. The CDR3 region is CASSVSGGAQETQYF. CDR3 coding DNA: TGCGCCAGCAGCGTTAGCGGGGGGGCCCAGGAGACCCAGTACTTC.

CDR3 amino acids: CASSYGWDGWNTEAFF. For the CDR3, the DNA is TGTGCCAGCAGTTATGGTTGGGACGGATGGAACACTGAAGCTTTCTTT. This chain connects TRBV6-5 to TRBJ1-1; maybe TRBD1 (5 bases). The ends were cut back, 3 bases at V and 1 base at J, with 15 bases in the middle. Germline V CDR1 and CDR2: MNHEY, SVGAGI. The CDR3 runs 16 residues.

The V call is TRBV10-2, the J call TRBJ1-4, with D uncertain. Germline V gives CDR1 WSHSY, CDR2 SAAADI. V lost 6 bases, J lost 0 bases, and 14 bases lay in between. This CDR3 contains 16 residues. This CDR3 reads CASSPVAETTNEKLFF. CDR3 nucleotide sequence: TGCGCCAGCAGCCCTGTTGCGGAAACAACTAATGAAAAACTGTTTTTT.

The rearrangement links TRBV7-9 to TRBJ1-5; D is undetermined. The V and J ends lost 1 base and 8 bases respectively, with 9 bases between them. There are 13 residues in the CDR3. CDR1 is SEHNR and CDR2 is FQNEAQ in the germline V gene (reference sequence). CDR3 DNA sequence: TGTGCCAGCAGCTTAGGGGGAGCGGAGCCCCAGCATTTT. This sequence encodes CASSLGGAEPQHF.

The rearrangement links TRBV14 to TRBJ2-3; D tentatively fits TRBD1 or TRBD2 (5 bases each). Trimming left V 8 bases short and J 7 bases short, with 7 bases between. This CDR3 region has 10 residues. In germline, CDR1 is SGHDN, CDR2 FVKESK. The CDR3, as DNA: TGTGCCAGCGGGGGTTATACGCAGTATTTT. It translates to CASGGYTQYF. Looking up the rest from reference TRBV14 and TRBJ2-3 gives the full variable domain: EAGVTQFPSHSVIEKGQTVTLRCDPISGHDNLYWYRRVMGKEIKFLLHFVKESKQDESGMPNNRFLAERTGGTYSTLKVQPAELEDSGVYFCASGGYTQYFGPGTRLTVL.

This clone showed up just a few times. This sequence joins TRBV5-1 and TRBJ1-1, with D perhaps matching TRBD1 (5 bases). V shed 3 bases and J shed 2 bases, with 14 bases lying between them. This CDR3 has 15 amino acids. Germline V CDR1 and CDR2: SGHRS, YFSETQ. The CDR3 DNA sequence: TGCGCCAGCAGCTCGAGAGACAGCCCAAACACTGAAGCTTTCTTT. Its translation: CASSSRDSPNTEAFF.

This sequence joins TRBV7-8 and TRBJ1-3, with D perhaps matching TRBD1 (5 bases). Germline V gives CDR1 SGHVS, CDR2 FQNEAQ. Trimming left V 5 bases short and J 3 bases short, with 17 bases between. The CDR3 length is 16 residues. CDR3 sequence: CASSPLGRGSGNTIYF. CDR3 DNA: TGTGCCAGCAGCCCCCTGGGGCGGGGAAGTGGAAACACCATATATTTT.

This clone was picked up one time. The J gene is TRBJ1-2, the V gene TRBV28, with D possibly being TRBD1 (6 bases). V was pared by 1 base and J by 7 bases, with 10 bases between. The CDR3 contains 13 residues. Germline V gene lookup returns CDR1 MDHEN and CDR2 SYDVKM. CDR3 in amino acids: CASSLYTGSGYTF. DNA of the CDR3: TGTGCCAGCAGTTTATATACAGGGTCTGGCTACACCTTC.

The chain employs TRBV5-1 and TRBJ2-3; D call uncertain. V lost 1 base and J 3 bases, leaving 6 bases between the germline ends. Germline loops: CDR1 SGHRS, CDR2 YFSETQ. The CDR3 runs to 13 residues. For the CDR3, the DNA is TGCGCCAGCAGCTTGATAGGGACAGATACGCAGTATTTT. Translated, it gives CASSLIGTDTQYF. Variable domain in full (rest from reference TRBV5-1 and TRBJ2-3): KAGVTQTPRYLIKTRGQQVTLSCSPISGHRSVSWYQQTPGQGLQFLFEYFSETQRNKGNFPGRFSGRQFSNSRSEMNVSTLELGDSALYLCASSLIGTDTQYFGPGTRLTVL.

The rearrangement joins TRBV4-1 to TRBJ1-2; no reliable D call. Per the germline V gene, CDR1 is MGHRA and CDR2 is YSYEKL. V dropped 2 bases and J dropped 1 base, with 8 bases sitting between them. The CDR3 has 14 amino acids. CDR3 bases: TGCGCCAGCAGCCAATCCGGGTTTAACTATGGCTACACCTTC. It translates to CASSQSGFNYGYTF.

The V and J genes are TRBV6-1 and TRBJ2-3; TRBD1 aligns across 12 bases. The CDR3 runs to 15 residues. V lost 1 base to trimming and J lost 5 bases; unmatched junction nucleotides: 1. Germline CDR1 MNHNS, CDR2 SASEGT. Written as DNA, the CDR3 is TGTGCCAGCAGTGAAGGGGACAGGGGGCTAGATACGCAGTATTTT. This sequence encodes CASSEGDRGLDTQYF.

The V and J genes are TRBV4-1 and TRBJ2-3; TRBD2 matches 9 bases. Germline assignment: CDR1 MGHRA and CDR2 YSYEKL. The CDR3 loop spans 17 amino acids. V dropped 0 bases and J dropped 2; count of bases not matched to a gene: 6. The CDR3 bases are TGCGCCAGCAGCCAAGATTTGGGCGGGGGGGCCACAGATACGCAGTATTTT. It yields the protein CASSQDLGGGATDTQYF.

The table lists this clone with a count of one. The V and J genes are TRBV6-1 and TRBJ2-7; D ambiguous. CDR1 is MNHNS and CDR2 is SASEGT in the germline V gene. V gave up 4 bases and J gave up 2 bases, with 9 bases separating them. The CDR3 sequence is 13 residues long. In DNA form, the CDR3 reads TGTGCCAGCAGTGTACGGCCTCCCTACGAGCAGTACTTC. It specifies CASSVRPPYEQYF.

V gene TRBV4-2 combines with J gene TRBJ2-1; TRBD2 agrees at 8 bases. The ends lost 3 bases at V and 0 bases at J; junction bases unmatched: 16. CDR1 is LGHNA and CDR2 is YNFKEQ in the germline V gene. The CDR3 spans 20 residues. CDR3 DNA sequence: TGTGCCAGCAGCCAGGGTTGGGGTAGCGGGGCCCGTAGCTCCTACAATGAGCAGTTCTTC. It specifies CASSQGWGSGARSSYNEQFF.

V is TRBV20-1 and J is TRBJ2-1; D gene uncertain. CDR3 length: 10 amino acids. With 6 bases removed from V and 11 bases from J, the gap between germline ends came to 11 bases. Germline lookup yields CDR1 DFQATT and CDR2 SNEGSKA (reference sequence). The CDR3 DNA reads as TGCAGTGCAACCTGGCAGCAGCAGTTCTTC. The encoded protein is CSATWQQQFF.

J is TRBJ1-2 and V is TRBV19; D remains ambiguous. The CDR3 extends over 12 amino acids. Trimming left V 5 bases short and J 5 bases short, with 9 bases between. Germline loops: CDR1 LNHDA, CDR2 SQIVND (reference sequence). The chain's CDR3 is CASSATAYGYTF. The CDR3 nucleotides are TGTGCCAGTAGTGCTACAGCTTATGGCTACACCTTC.

The CDR3: CASSFAGVDGYTF. The CDR3 DNA is TGCGCCAGCAGCTTTGCAGGGGTGGATGGCTACACCTTC. The rearrangement links TRBV5-1 to TRBJ1-2, with a weak D call TRBD1 (6 bases). Trimming left V 2 bases short and J 6 bases short, with 11 bases between. This CDR3 region has 13 residues. The germline V gene encodes CDR1 SGHRS and CDR2 YFSETQ.

V usage is TRBV7-3 and J usage is TRBJ2-3; either TRBD1 or TRBD2 may fit D (5 bases each). CDR3 length: 14 residues. V was cut by 3 bases and J by 2 bases, with 9 bases left in between. Germline values: CDR1 SGHTA, CDR2 FQGTGA. The CDR3 coding sequence is TGTGCCAGCAGCTTGGGACCGGCCACAGATACGCAGTATTTT. Translation gives CASSLGPATDTQYF.

V is TRBV27 and J is TRBJ1-4; perhaps TRBD1 as D (5 bases). The ends were cut back, 3 bases at V and 8 bases at J, with 16 bases in the middle. The CDR3 loop spans 15 amino acids. Germline CDR1 reads MNHEY; CDR2 reads SMNVEV (reference sequence). The CDR3 region has the DNA TGTGCCAGCAGTTTCCTCCCGAAGGGGAAAGAAAAACTGTTTTTT. Its translation is CASSFLPKGKEKLFF.

The V call is TRBV2, the J call TRBJ1-1; 7 nucleotides agree with TRBD1. Germline V lookup: CDR1 SNHLY, CDR2 FYNNEI. Unmatched junction bases numbered 8, after V lost 10 bases and J lost 0 bases. The CDR3 is 14 residues long. CDR3: CATNTGTVNTEAFF. CDR3 nucleotide sequence: TGTGCCACCAATACCGGGACAGTGAACACTGAAGCTTTCTTT.

This chain connects TRBV7-3 to TRBJ2-1; TRBD2 matches at 13 bases. J lost 2 bases, V lost 5 bases, and 6 bases had no gene match. The CDR3 has 17 amino acids. Looked up from germline, CDR1 is SGHTA and CDR2 is FQGTGA. Here the CDR3 reads CASSPELAGGTYNEQFF. In nucleotides, the CDR3 is TGTGCCAGCAGCCCAGAACTAGCGGGGGGGACCTACAATGAGCAGTTCTTC.

CDR3 bases: TGCGCCAGCAGCCAAGATTACACTAGCGGGGGTTGGGAGACCCAGTACTTC. This gives the protein CASSQDYTSGGWETQYF. This chain joins TRBV4-3 and TRBJ2-5; 11 nucleotides align to TRBD2. The CDR3 has 17 amino acids. Germline CDR1 reads LGHNA; CDR2 reads YSLEER. With 0 bases clipped from V and 5 bases from J, the junction kept 8 bases outside the gene matches.